This T cell receptor (beta chain) comes out of a study of blood T cell repertoires in COVID-19 (dated by TCRdb to 2019 to 2021). Background for the entire study: Collaborator samples came from the United States, Italy and Spain and covered acute and convalescent phases of COVID-19. The dataset comprised deeply sampled blood TCRbeta repertoires from subjects exposed to, actively infected with, or recovered from COVID-19. The prospective study material was composed of cDNA or gDNA derived from T cells, B-cell-depleted T cells, or PBMCs. Samples were obtained from the ongoing ImmuneRACE study (first 160 participants) and from over 1,000 subjects provided by 6 global collaborators. Nearly every sample came with metadata listing a de-identified subject ID, COVID-19 status, age in years and sex. A freely available public database, intended as a resource for researchers studying the immune response to SARS-CoV-2, is where the repertoires were released. Where HLA class I and class II types were available, the types were taken from metadata supplied by the sample provider, not from assay-based typing.

Notes on this clone: Its antigen remains undetermined. No much larger clone exists at a distance of one base, and base qualities are not known.

Paper-wide results and their limitations: Clinical and demographic metadata were provided uncurated, with the amount varying by source and participant.

TCRbeta CDR3 regions were amplified from genomic DNA using the immunoSEQ Assay, a bias-controlled multiplex PCR. Processing in the source paper ran as follows. The number of nucleated cells in each sample was estimated by amplification of reference gene primers within the assay. Sequence reads were collapsed and filtered to measure the absolute abundance of every unique TCRbeta CDR3 rearrangement. For each sample, productive Simpson clonality was calculated by taking the square root of Simpson's diversity index across productive rearrangements. As stored in TCRdb, this immuneACCESS dataset retains in-frame rearrangements with V and J assigned. A fraction of the clones does not appear; measured against another copy, unresolved V genes explain less than half of the discrepancy, and the remainder lacks a known reason. D and trimming come from the DNA, and the V and J calls and clone size come from that table. Within this sample are tens of thousands of clones, with approximately 86% of them counted one time only. The top ten hold 15% to 20% of the sample.

The collaborating institutions used their own protocols to collect whole blood in K2EDTA tubes. For TCRbeta analysis, collaborator samples were shipped as frozen whole blood, as isolated PBMCs, or as DNA extracted from either sample type. The CDR3 contains 15 residues, cysteine and phenylalanine counted. Only CDR3 DNA remains: 45 bases, in frame from the first base. CDR1 and CDR2, looked up from the germline V gene (reference sequence), are LNHDA and SQIVND. Germline trimming amounts to 1 base on V and 8 bases on J, with 6 as the count of junction bases outside the gene matches. Rearrangement joined TRBV19 to TRBJ2-1; 9 central nucleotides agree with TRBD2. The source is a man aged 65-85 years with acute or convalescent COVID-19. The sample consisted of peripheral blood. The nucleotide sequence is TGTGCCAGTAGTATAGGGGGCGGGAGGGCCGATGAGCAGTTCTTC. The translation is CASSIGGGRADEQFF.